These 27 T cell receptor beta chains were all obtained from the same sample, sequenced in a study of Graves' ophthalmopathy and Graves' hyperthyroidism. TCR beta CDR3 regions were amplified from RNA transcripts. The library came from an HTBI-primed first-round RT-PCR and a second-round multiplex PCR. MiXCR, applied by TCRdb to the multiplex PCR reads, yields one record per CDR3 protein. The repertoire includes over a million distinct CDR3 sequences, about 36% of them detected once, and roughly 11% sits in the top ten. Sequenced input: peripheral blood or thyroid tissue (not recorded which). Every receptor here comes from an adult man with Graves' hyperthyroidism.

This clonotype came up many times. Written as DNA, the CDR3 is TGTGCCAGCAGCTTAGTCTCGGGGATGAACACCGGGGAGCTGTTTTTT. Amino acid sequence: CASSLVSGMNTGELFF. The V and J genes are TRBV7-2 and TRBJ2-2; TRBD2 might be the D (5 bases). The germline CDR1 and CDR2 sequences are SGHTA and FQGNSA. The CDR3 is made up of 16 amino acids. The V gene lost 1 base and the J gene lost 1 base, with 10 bases spanning the gap.

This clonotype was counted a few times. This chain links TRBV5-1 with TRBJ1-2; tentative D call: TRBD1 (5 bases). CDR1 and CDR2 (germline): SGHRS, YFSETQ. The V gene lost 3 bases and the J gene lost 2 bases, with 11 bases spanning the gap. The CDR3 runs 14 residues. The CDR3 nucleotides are TGCGCCAGCAGCTCGCGGGGCGAGAACTATGGCTACACCTTC. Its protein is CASSSRGENYGYTF. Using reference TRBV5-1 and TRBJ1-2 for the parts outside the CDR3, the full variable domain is KAGVTQTPRYLIKTRGQQVTLSCSPISGHRSVSWYQQTPGQGLQFLFEYFSETQRNKGNFPGRFSGRQFSNSRSEMNVSTLELGDSALYLCASSSRGENYGYTFGSGTRLTVV.

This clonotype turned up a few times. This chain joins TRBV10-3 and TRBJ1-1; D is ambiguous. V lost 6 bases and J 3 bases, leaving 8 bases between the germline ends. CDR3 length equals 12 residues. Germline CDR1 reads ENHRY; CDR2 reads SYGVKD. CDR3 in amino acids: CAIRELDTEAFF. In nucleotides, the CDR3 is TGTGCCATCAGAGAACTCGACACTGAAGCTTTCTTT.

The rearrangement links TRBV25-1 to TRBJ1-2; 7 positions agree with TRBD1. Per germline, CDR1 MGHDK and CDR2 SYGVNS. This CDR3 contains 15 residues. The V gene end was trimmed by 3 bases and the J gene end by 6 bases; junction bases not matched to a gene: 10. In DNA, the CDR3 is TGTGCCAGCAGTGATCCCGCGACAGGGAAGGATGGCTACACCTTC. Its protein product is CASSDPATGKDGYTF.

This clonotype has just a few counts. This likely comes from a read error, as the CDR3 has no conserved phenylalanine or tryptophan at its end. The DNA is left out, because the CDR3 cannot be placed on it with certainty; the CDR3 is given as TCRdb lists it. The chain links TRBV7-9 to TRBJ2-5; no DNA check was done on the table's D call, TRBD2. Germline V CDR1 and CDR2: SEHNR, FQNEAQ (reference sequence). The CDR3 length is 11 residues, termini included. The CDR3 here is CASSFLGTKNT.

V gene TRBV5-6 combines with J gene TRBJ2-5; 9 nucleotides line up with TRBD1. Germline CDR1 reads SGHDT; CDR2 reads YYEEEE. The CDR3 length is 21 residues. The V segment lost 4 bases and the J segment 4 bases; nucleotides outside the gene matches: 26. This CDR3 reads CASSQTLDGQGMGWEAETQYF. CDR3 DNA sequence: TGTGCCAGCAGCCAAACACTCGACGGACAGGGGATGGGATGGGAAGCAGAGACCCAGTACTTC.

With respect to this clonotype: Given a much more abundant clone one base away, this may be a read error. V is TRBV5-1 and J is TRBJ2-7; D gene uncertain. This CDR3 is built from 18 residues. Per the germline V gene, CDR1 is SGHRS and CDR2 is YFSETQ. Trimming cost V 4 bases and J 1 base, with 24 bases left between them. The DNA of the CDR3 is TGCGCCAGCAGCCTAACAAACGGACGGTCGACCTCGTCCTACGAGCAGTACTTC. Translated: CASSLTNGRSTSSYEQYF.

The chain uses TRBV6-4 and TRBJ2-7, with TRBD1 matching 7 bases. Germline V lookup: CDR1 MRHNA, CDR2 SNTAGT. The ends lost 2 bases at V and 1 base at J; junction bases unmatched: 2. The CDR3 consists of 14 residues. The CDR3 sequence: CASSDGDRSYEQYF. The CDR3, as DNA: TGTGCCAGCAGTGACGGGGACAGATCCTACGAGCAGTACTTC.

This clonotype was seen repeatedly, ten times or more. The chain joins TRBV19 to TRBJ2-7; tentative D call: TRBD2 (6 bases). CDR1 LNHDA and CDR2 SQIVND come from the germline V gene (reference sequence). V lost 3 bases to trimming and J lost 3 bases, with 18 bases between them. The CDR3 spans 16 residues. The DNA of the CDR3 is TGTGCCAGTAGTATTCGCGCGGGGTCAGTGAACTACGAGCAGTACTTC. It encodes CASSIRAGSVNYEQYF.

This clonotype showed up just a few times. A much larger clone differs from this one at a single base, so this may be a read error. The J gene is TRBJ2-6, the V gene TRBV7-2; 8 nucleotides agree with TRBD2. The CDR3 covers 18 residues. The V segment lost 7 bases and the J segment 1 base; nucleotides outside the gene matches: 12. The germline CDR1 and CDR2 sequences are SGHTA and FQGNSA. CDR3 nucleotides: TGTGCCAGCACCATGCCGGGGGGGGTAGGGTCTGGGGCCAACGTCCTGACTTTC. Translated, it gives CASTMPGGVGSGANVLTF.

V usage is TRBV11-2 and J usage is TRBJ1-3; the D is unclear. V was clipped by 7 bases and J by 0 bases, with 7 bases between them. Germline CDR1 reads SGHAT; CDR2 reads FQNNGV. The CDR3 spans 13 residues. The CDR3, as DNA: TGTGCCAGCACCAGTAGCTCTGGAAACACCATATATTTT. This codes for CASTSSSGNTIYF.

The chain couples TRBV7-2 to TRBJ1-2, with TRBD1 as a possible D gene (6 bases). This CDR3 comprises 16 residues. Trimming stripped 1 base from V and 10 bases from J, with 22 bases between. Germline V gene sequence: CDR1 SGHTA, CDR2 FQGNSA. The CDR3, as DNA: TGTGCCAGCAGCTTAGACAAGGGGGTGAACTATGGCTACTACACCTTC. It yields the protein CASSLDKGVNYGYYTF.

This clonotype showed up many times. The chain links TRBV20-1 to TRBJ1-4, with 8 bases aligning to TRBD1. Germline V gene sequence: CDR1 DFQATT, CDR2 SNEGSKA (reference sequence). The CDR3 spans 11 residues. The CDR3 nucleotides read TGCAGCACAGGGGGTAATGAAAAACTGTTTTTT. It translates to CSTGGNEKLFF.

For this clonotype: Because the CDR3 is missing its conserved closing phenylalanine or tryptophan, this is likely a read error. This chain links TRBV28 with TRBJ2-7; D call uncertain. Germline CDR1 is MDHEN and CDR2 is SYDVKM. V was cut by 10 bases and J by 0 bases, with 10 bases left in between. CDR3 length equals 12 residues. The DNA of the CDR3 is TGTGCCATCGCAGCCCCCTCCTACGAGCAGTACCTC. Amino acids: CAIAAPSYEQYL.

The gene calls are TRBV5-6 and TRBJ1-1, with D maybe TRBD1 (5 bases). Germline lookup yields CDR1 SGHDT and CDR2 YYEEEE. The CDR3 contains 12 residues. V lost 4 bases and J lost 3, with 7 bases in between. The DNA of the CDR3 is TGTGCCAGCAGCATGGGGGACACTGAAGCTTTCTTT. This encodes CASSMGDTEAFF.

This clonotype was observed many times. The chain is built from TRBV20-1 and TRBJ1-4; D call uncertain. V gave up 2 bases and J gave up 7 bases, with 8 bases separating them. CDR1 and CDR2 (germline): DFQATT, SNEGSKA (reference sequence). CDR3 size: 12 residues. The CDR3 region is CSARRGVEKLFF. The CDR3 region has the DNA TGCAGTGCTAGACGCGGGGTTGAAAAACTGTTTTTT.

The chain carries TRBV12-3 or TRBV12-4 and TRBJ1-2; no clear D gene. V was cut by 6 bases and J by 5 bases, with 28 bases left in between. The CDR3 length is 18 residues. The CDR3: CASSPPGRTQRTEYGYTF. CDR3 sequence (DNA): TGTGCCAGCAGCCCACCCGGGAGAACCCAGCGTACCGAATATGGCTACACCTTC.

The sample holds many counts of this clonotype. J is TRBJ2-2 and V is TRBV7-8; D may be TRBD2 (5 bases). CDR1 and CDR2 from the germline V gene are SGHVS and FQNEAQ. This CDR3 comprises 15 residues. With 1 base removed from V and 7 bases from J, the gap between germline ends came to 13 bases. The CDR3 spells CASSLVASTGGELFF. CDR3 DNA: TGTGCCAGCAGCTTAGTTGCTAGCACCGGCGGGGAGCTGTTTTTT.

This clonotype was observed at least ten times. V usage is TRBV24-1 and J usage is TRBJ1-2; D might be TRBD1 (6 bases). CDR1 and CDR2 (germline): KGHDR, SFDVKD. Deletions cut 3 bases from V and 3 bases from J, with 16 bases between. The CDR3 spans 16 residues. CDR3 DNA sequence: TGTGCCACCAGTGATCCACAGGGATCTAGGGACTATGGCTACACCTTC. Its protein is CATSDPQGSRDYGYTF.

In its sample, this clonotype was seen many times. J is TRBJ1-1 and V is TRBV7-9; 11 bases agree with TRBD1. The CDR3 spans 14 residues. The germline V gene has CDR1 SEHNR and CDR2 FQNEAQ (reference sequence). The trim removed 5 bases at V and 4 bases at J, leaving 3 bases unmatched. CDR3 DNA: TGTGCCAGCAGCGTCGGACAGGGGGCCACTGAAGCTTTCTTT. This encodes CASSVGQGATEAFF.

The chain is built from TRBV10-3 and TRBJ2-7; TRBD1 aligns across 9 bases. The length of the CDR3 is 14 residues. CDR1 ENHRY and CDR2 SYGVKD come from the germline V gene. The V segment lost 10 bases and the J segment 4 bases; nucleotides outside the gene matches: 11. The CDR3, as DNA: TGTGCCACCAGCCCGGGACAGGGTTTGTACGAGCAGTACTTC. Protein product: CATSPGQGLYEQYF.

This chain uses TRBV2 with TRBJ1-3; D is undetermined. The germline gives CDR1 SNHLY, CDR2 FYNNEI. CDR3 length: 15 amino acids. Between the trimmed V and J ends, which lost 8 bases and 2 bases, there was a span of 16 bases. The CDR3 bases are TGTGCCAGCTCACCAAGCAGAGGGCCTGGAAACACCATATATTTT. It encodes CASSPSRGPGNTIYF.

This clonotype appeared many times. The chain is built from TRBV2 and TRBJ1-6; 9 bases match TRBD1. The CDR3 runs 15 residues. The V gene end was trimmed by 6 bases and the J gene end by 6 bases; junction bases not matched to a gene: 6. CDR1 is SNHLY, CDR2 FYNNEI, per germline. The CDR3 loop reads CASRLRGQGNSPLHF. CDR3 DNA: TGTGCCAGCAGGCTGCGGGGACAGGGTAATTCACCCCTCCACTTT.

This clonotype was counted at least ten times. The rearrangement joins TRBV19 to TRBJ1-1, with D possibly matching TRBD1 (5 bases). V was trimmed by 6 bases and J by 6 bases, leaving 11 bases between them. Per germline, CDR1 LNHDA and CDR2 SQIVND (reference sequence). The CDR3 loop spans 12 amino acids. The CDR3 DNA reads TGTGCCAGTAGAATGGCGGGGCCTGAAGCTTTCTTT. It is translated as CASRMAGPEAFF.

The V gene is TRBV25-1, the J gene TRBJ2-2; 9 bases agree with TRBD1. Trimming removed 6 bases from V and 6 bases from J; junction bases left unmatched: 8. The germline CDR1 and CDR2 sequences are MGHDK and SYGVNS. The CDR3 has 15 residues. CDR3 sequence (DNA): TGTGCCAGCAGCCTAAGGGGACAGGGTCCCGGGGAGCTGTTTTTT. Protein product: CASSLRGQGPGELFF.

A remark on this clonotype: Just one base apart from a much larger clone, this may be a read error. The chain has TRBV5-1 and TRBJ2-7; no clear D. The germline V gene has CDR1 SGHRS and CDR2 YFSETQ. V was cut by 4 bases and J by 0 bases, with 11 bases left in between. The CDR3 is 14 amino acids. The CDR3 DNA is TGCGCCAGCAGCCCAGGATGGAGCTCCTACGAGCAGTACTTC. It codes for CASSPGWSSYEQYF.

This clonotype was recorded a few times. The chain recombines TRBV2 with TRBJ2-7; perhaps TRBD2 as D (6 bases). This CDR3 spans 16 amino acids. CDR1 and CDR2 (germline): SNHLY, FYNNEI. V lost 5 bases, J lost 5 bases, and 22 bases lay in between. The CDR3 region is CASSTLISGGPNEQYF. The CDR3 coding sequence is TGTGCCAGCAGTACCCTAATCTCAGGAGGGCCTAACGAGCAGTACTTC.